This T cell receptor beta chain was found in a study of cytomegalovirus exposure and HLA in healthy donors. Points from the study as a whole: Equally common other TCR beta chains were less clonally expanded than HLA-associated ones, a later analysis found. In a later analysis, TCR beta V- and J-gene trimming showed a link to a missense DCLRE1C variant. The classifier was said to identify cytomegalovirus status with high specificity and sensitivity. Near-uniform donor sequencing depth was presumed by presence/absence analyses.

The germline V gene encodes CDR1 SQVTM and CDR2 ANQGSEA. With 6 bases clipped from V and 5 bases from J, the junction kept 3 bases outside the gene matches. This CDR3 is 12 amino acids long. Concerning this clone itself: Its antigen is not identified.

It was with 60 Vbeta and 13 Jbeta primers that the PCR ran. This table comes from immunoSEQ multiplex PCR, and its TCRdb copy is limited to in-frame clones, with some not included. The table records 90,000 to 120,000 clones, less than 85% of them present only once. The chain links TRBV29-1 to TRBJ1-1; 10 bases match TRBD1. What was sequenced was PBMCs. The sequence came from a woman between 40 and 55 years old in good health and CMV-seropositive. CDR3 DNA: TGCAGCGTGACAGGGGGCTTGACTGAAGCTTTCTTT. Amino acid sequence: CSVTGGLTEAFF.